This section outlines one T cell receptor beta chain sequence together with its context. What it recognizes is unknown. Method: immunoSEQ multiplex PCR; TCRdb's copy keeps in-frame clones and lacks some. The repertoire holds some 340,000 clones, around four fifths seen once, with 2% to 2.5% in the top ten. This specimen belongs to a study of Ad26.COV2.S vaccination and SARS-CoV-2 variants. Study background: Enrollment placed the donor in the COV1001 Ad26.COV2.S trial arm. Doses of Ad26.COV2.S were injected into muscle once or twice, 56 days apart.

Trimming stripped 6 bases from V and 5 bases from J, with 22 bases between. There are 15 residues in the CDR3. Germline V CDR1 and CDR2: SQVTM, ANQGSEA. Study-wide results and limits: Possible underestimation of total T cell responses by the TCR breadth and depth analyses was noted. Spike-specific TCR breadth in vaccine recipients exceeded that seen in placebo recipients.

Treatment denoted: around 19 received Ad26.COV2.S at low or high dose, single or two shots; roughly 5 received placebo; per-sample allocation not given. At day 63 after the first vaccine or placebo injection, samples were drawn. The material was peripheral blood, obtained in a trial of Ad26.COV2.S vaccine versus placebo. This rearrangement joins TRBV29-1 to TRBJ2-5; D possibly uses TRBD1 or TRBD2 (6 bases each). The sequence was collected from a person between 18 and 65 years old who received the Ad26.COV2.S COVID-19 vaccine or a placebo. CDR3 loop: CSVLNLGGGRETQYF. As DNA, the CDR3 is TGCAGCGTCTTGAATCTAGGAGGGGGGAGGGAGACCCAGTACTTC. The full variable domain, completed using reference TRBV29-1 and TRBJ2-5, is SAVISQKPSRDICQRGTSLTIQCQVDSQVTMMFWYRQQPGQSLTLIATANQGSEATYESGFVIDKFPISRPNLTFSTLTVSNMSPEDSSIYLCSVLNLGGGRETQYFGPGTRLLVL.